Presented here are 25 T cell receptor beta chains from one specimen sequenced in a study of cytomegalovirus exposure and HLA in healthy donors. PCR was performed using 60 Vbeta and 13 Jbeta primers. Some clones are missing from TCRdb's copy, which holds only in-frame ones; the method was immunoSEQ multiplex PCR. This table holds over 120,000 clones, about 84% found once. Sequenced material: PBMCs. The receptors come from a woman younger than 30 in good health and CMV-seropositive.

CDR3 protein: CASSDPGTGPNTEAFF. The CDR3, as DNA: TGCGCCAGCAGTGACCCCGGGACAGGGCCTAACACTGAAGCTTTCTTT. The V gene is TRBV10-2, the J gene TRBJ1-1; TRBD1 aligns across 9 bases. Germline trimming cut 3 bases from V and 2 bases from J; bases unmatched to any gene: 7. Per the germline V gene, CDR1 is WSHSY and CDR2 is SAAADI. There are 16 residues in the CDR3.

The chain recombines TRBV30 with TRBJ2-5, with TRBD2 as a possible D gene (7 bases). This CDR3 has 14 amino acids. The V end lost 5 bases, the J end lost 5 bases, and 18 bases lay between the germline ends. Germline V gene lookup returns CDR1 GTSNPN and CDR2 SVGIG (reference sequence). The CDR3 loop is CAWGVGGRGETQYF. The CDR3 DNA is TGTGCCTGGGGGGTCGGGGGGCGTGGGGAGACCCAGTACTTC.

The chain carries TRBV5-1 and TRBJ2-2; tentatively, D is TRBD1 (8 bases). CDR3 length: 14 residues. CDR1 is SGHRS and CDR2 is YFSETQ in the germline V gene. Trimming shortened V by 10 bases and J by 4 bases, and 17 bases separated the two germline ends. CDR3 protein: CACGQGGSTGELFF. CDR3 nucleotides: TGCGCCTGCGGACAGGGAGGGAGCACCGGGGAGCTGTTTTTT.

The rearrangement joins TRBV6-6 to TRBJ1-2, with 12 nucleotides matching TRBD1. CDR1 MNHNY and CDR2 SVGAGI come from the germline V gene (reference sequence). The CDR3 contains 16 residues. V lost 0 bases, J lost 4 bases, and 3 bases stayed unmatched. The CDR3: CASSYSPGQGAYGYTF. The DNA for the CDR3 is TGTGCCAGCAGTTACTCCCCGGGACAGGGGGCCTATGGCTACACCTTC.

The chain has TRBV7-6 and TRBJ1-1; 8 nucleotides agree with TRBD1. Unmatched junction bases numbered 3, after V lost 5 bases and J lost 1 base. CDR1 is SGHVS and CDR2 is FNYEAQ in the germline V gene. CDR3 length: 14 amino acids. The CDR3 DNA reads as TGTGCCAGCAGCCCCGGACAGGGGAACACTGAAGCTTTCTTT. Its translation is CASSPGQGNTEAFF.

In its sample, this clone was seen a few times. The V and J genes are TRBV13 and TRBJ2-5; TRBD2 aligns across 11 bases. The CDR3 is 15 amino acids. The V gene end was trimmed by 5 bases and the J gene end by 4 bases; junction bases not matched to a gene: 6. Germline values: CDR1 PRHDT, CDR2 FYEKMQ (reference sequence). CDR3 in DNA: TGTGCCAGCAGCCACGGGACTAGCGGAGGAGAGACCCAGTACTTC. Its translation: CASSHGTSGGETQYF.

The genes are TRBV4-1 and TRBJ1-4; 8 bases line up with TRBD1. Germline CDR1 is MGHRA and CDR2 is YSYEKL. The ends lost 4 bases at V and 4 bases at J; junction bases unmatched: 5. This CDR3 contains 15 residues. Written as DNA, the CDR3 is TGCGCCAGCAGCCCTGACAGGGGCAATAATGAAAAACTGTTTTTT. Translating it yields CASSPDRGNNEKLFF.

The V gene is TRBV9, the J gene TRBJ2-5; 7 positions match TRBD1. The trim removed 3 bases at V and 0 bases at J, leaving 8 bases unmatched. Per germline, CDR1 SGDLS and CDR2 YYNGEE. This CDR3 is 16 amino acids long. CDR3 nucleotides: TGTGCCAGCAGCGCCCTTCAGGGGGTCAACCAAGAGACCCAGTACTTC. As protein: CASSALQGVNQETQYF.

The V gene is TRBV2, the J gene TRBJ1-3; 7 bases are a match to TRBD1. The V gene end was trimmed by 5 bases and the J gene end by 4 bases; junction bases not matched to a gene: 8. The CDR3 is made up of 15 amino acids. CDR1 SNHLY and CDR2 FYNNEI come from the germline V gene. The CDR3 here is CASSPTGFTGNTIYF. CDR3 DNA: TGTGCCAGCAGTCCGACAGGGTTCACCGGAAACACCATATATTTT.

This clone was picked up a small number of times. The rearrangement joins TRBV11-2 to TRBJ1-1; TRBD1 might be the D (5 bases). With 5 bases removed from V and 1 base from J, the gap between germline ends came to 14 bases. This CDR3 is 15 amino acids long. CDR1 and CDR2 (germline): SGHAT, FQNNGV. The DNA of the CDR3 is TGTGCCAGCAGCCCCTTCGTCGGGGGGAACACTGAAGCTTTCTTT. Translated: CASSPFVGGNTEAFF.

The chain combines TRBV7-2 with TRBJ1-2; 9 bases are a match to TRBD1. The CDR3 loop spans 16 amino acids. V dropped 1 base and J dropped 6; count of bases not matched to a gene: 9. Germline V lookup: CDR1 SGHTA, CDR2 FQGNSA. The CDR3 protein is CASSLEGQGLVNGYTF. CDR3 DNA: TGTGCCAGCAGCTTAGAAGGACAGGGGTTGGTTAATGGCTACACCTTC.

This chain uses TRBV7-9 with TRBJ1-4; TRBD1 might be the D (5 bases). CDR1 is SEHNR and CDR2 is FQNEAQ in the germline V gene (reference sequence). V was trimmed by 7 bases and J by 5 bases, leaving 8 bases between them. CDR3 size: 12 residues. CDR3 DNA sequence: TGTGCCAGCAATCAGGGAAATGAAAAACTGTTTTTT. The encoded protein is CASNQGNEKLFF.

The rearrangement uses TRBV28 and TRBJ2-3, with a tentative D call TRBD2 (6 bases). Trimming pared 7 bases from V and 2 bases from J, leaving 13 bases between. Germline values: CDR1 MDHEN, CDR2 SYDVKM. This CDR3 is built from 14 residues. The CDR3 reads CASNSGGDTDTQYF. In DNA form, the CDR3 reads TGTGCCAGCAACTCTGGCGGGGACACAGATACGCAGTATTTT.

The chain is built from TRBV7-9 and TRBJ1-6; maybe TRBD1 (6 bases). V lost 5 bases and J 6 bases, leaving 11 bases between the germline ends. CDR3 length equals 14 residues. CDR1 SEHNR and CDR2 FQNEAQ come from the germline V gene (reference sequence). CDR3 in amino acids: CASSPGQPNSPLHF. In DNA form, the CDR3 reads TGTGCCAGCAGCCCCGGACAGCCTAATTCACCCCTCCACTTT. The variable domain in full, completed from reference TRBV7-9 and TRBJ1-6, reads DTGVSQNPRHKITKRGQNVTFRCDPISEHNRLYWYRQTLGQGPEFLTYFQNEAQLEKSRLLSDRFSAERPKGSFSTLEIQRTEQGDSAMYLCASSPGQPNSPLHFGNGTRLTVT.

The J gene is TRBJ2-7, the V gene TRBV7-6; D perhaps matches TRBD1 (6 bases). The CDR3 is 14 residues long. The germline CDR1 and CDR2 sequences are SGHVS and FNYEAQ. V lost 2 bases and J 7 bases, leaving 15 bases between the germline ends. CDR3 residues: CASSLIRGQGEQYF. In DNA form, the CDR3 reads TGTGCCAGCAGCTTAATCAGGGGTCAGGGGGAGCAGTACTTC.

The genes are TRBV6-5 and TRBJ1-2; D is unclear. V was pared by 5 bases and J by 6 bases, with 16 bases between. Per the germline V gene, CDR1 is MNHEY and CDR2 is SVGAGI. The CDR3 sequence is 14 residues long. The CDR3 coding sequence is TGTGCCAGCAGTCCCCGTGGAGGGTCGCATGGCTACACCTTC. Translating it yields CASSPRGGSHGYTF.

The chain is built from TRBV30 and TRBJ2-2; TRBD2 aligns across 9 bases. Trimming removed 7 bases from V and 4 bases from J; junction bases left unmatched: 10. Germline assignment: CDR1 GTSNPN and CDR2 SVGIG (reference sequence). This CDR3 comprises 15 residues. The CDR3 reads CASRASGAGTGELFF. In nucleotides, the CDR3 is TGTGCCTCAAGGGCTAGCGGGGCTGGCACCGGGGAGCTGTTTTTT.

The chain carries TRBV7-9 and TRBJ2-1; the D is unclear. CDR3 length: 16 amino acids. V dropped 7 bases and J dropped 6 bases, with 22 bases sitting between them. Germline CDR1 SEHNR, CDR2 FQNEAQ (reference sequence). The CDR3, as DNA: TGTGCCAGCACCTTCCCTGACGCTCCTGGCGGCAATGAGCAGTTCTTC. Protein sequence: CASTFPDAPGGNEQFF.

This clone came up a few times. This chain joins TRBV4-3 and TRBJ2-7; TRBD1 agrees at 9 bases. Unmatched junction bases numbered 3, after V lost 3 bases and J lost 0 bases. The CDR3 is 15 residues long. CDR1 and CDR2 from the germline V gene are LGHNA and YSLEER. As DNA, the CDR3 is TGCGCCAGCAGCCACCGGACAGGGGCCTCCTACGAGCAGTACTTC. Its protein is CASSHRTGASYEQYF.

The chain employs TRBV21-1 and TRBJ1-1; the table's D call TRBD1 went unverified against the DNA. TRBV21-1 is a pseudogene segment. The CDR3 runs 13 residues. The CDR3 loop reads CASSKGGGAEAFF. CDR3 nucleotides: TGTGCCAGCAGCAAAGGAGGGGGAGCCGAAGCTTTCTTT.

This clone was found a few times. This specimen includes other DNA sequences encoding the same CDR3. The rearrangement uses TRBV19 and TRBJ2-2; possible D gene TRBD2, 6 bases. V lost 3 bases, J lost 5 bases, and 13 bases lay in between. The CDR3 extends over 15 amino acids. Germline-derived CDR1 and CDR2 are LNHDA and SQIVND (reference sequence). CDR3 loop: CASSITLASTGELFF. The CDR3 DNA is TGTGCCAGTAGTATCACGCTAGCGAGTACCGGGGAGCTGTTTTTT.

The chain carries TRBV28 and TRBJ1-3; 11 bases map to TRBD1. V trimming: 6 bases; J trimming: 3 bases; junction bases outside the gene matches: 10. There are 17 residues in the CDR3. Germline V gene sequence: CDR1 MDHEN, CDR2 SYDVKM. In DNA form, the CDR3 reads TGTGCCAGCAGCGGAACCGGGACAGGGGGATTTGGAAACACCATATATTTT. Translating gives CASSGTGTGGFGNTIYF.

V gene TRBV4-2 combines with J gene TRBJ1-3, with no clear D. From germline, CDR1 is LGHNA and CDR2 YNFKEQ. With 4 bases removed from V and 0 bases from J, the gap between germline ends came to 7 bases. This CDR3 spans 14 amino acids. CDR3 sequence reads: CASSPTSSGNTIYF. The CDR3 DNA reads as TGTGCCAGCAGCCCTACGAGCTCTGGAAACACCATATATTTT.

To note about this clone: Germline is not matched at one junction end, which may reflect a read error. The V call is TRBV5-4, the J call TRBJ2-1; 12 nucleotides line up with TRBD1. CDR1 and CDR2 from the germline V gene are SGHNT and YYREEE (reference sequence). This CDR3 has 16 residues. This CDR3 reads CASSPAGTGGYYEQFF. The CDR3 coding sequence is TGTGCCAGCAGCCCAGCCGGGACAGGGGGCTACTATGAGCAGTTCTTC.

The CDR3 protein is CASSDQTGGAYTEAFF. In DNA, the CDR3 is TGTGCCAGCAGTGACCAGACAGGGGGGGCTTACACTGAAGCTTTCTTT. This sequence joins TRBV6-1 and TRBJ1-1, with TRBD1 matching 9 bases. The CDR3 consists of 16 residues. CDR1 MNHNS and CDR2 SASEGT come from the germline V gene. With 3 bases clipped from V and 3 bases from J, the junction kept 8 bases outside the gene matches.